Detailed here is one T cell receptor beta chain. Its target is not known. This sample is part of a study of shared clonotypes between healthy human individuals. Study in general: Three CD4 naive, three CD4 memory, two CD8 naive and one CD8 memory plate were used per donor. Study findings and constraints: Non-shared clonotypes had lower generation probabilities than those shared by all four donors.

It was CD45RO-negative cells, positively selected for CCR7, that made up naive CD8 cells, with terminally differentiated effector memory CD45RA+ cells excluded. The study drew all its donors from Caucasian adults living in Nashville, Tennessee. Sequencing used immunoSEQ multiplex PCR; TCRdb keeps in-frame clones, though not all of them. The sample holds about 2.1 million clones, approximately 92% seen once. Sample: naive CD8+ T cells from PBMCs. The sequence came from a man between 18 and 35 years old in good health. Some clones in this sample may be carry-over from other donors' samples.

The chain's CDR3 is CASSLRAGASTEAFF. CDR3 DNA: TGTGCCAGCAGTTTAAGGGCAGGTGCAAGTACTGAAGCTTTCTTT. The rearrangement joins TRBV27 to TRBJ1-1; unclear D gene. The germline V and J ends were trimmed by 2 bases and 5 bases, with 15 bases remaining between them. Germline assignment: CDR1 MNHEY and CDR2 SMNVEV (reference sequence). This CDR3 is 15 amino acids long.